This TCR beta chain stems from a study of blood T cell dynamics during melanoma immunotherapy. Findings of the study overall: The study could not tell melanoma-specific clones from general immune activation. At W3, later disease-control patients showed bifurcated PBMC repertoire changes, unlike progressors.

There are a few counts of this clone. Its antigen is unidentified. Profiling relied on immunoSEQ multiplex PCR, and the TCRdb table lists in-frame clones only, not all of them. The sample holds some 14,000 clones; more than 75% are singletons and the top ten take approximately 6.6%. Time point described: pre-treatment baseline. Patients had no prior systemic cancer treatment, immunosuppressants or other active cancers. This CDR3 spans 14 amino acids. Trimming shortened V by 3 bases and J by 8 bases, and 16 bases separated the two germline ends. CDR1 and CDR2 (germline): LNHNV, YYDKDF (reference sequence).

This chain uses TRBV15 with TRBJ1-2, with D perhaps TRBD1 (6 bases). This TCR derives from a human donor with melanoma. Sequencing was performed on blood, taken from a patient treated with checkpoint blockade. CDR3 sequence: CATSRVITGGGYTF. In DNA, the CDR3 is TGTGCCACCAGCAGGGTCATTACCGGGGGCGGCTACACCTTC.